These 5 T cell receptor beta chains originate from one sample sequenced in a study of T cells in Graves' hyperthyroidism and ophthalmopathy. Amplified TCR beta CDR3 regions derived from RNA transcripts. TCR CDR3 underwent first-round RT-PCR with the HTBI primer set. TCRdb re-called the multiplex PCR reads through MiXCR, storing one row per CDR3 protein. The sample has hundreds of thousands of distinct CDR3 sequences, 15% to 20% seen once; the top ten hold 3.5% to 4%. The sequenced sample consisted of blood. These receptors were taken from a woman between 25 and 40 years old with Graves' hyperthyroidism.

This clonotype was detected only a few times. Compared with germline, one end of the junction differs, possibly owing to a read error. The rearrangement uses TRBV5-5 and TRBJ2-1; the D is unclear. The germline V gene has CDR1 SGHKS and CDR2 YYEKEE (reference sequence). This CDR3 spans 15 amino acids. The CDR3 loop is CASSKKTSSYNEQSF. The CDR3 DNA sequence: TGTGCCAGCAGCAAAAAGACAAGCTCCTACAATGAGCAGTCCTTC.

This clonotype has just a few counts. This chain uses TRBV7-9 with TRBJ2-5; a possible D gene is TRBD2 (5 bases). The V end lost 3 bases, the J end lost 5 bases, and 16 bases lay between the germline ends. The CDR3 is 15 residues long. CDR1 is SEHNR, CDR2 FQNEAQ, per germline (reference sequence). DNA for the CDR3: TGTGCCAGCAGCTTCGGGGATTTACCCCAGGAGACCCAGTACTTC. It translates to CASSFGDLPQETQYF.

The V and J genes are TRBV15 and TRBJ2-1; D gene ambiguous. Germline CDR1 reads LNHNV; CDR2 reads YYDKDF (reference sequence). The CDR3 length is 15 residues. V dropped 3 bases and J dropped 0 bases, with 9 bases sitting between them. The CDR3 here is CATSRAADSYNEQFF. CDR3 nucleotides: TGTGCCACCAGCAGGGCGGCAGACTCCTACAATGAGCAGTTCTTC.

The CDR3 reads CAQAPNMNTEAFF. In DNA form, the CDR3 reads TGTGCCCAGGCCCCAAATATGAACACTGAAGCTTTCTTT. The V and J genes are TRBV30 and TRBJ1-1; no firm D call. CDR1 and CDR2 from the germline V gene are GTSNPN and SVGIG (reference sequence). V lost 8 bases and J 0 bases, leaving 13 bases between the germline ends. This CDR3 spans 13 amino acids. Drawing the rest from reference TRBV30 and TRBJ1-1, the complete variable domain is SQTIHQWPATLVQPVGSPLSLECTVEGTSNPNLYWYRQAAGRGLQLLFYSVGIGQISSEVPQNLSASRPQDRQFILSSKKLLLSDSGFYLCAQAPNMNTEAFFGQGTRLTVV.

This clonotype has a count of ten or more. The V gene is TRBV3-1, the J gene TRBJ2-7; D may be TRBD2 (6 bases). V lost 0 bases to trimming and J lost 0 bases, with 12 bases between them. The germline gives CDR1 LGHDT, CDR2 YNNKEL (reference sequence). The CDR3 sequence is 16 residues long. The CDR3 coding sequence is TGTGCCAGCAGCCAAGACCCGGGACTTTACTCCTACGAGCAGTACTTC. It encodes CASSQDPGLYSYEQYF.